Listed below are T cell receptor beta chains from one sample, sequenced in a study of beta chain features in type 1 diabetes. TCRdb's table, derived via immunoSEQ multiplex PCR, lists solely in-frame clones and lacks some. The sample has roughly 500,000 clones; around 28% are singletons. What was sequenced was naive CD4+ T cells from blood. The receptor source for this set is a man younger than 35 in good health. The CDR3 runs from the conserved cysteine through the conserved F or W. A D gene is named only where the DNA matches it firmly. Rows may omit the clone size; those that give it use once, few, many or a size class.

clone size | J gene | D gene | V gene | CDR3 protein | CDR3 DNA
- | TRBJ2-4 | - | TRBV14 | CASSQDGSGNIQYF | TGTGCCAGCAGCCAAGACGGGAGCGGAAACATTCAGTACTTC
- | TRBJ2-7 | - | TRBV11-2 | CASSLRGAYSYEQYF | TGTGCCAGCAGCCTCAGGGGGGCTTACTCCTACGAGCAGTACTTC
few | TRBJ1-2 | - | TRBV7-2 | CASSLDGGARGYTF | TGTGCCAGCAGCTTAGATGGCGGTGCTCGAGGCTACACCTTC
- | TRBJ2-5 | TRBD2 | TRBV4-1 | CASSQDRLAGGETQYF | TGCGCCAGCAGCCAAGATCGACTAGCGGGAGGGGAGACCCAGTACTTC
few | TRBJ2-3 | - | TRBV7-2 | CASSVPPGTDTQYF | TGTGCCAGCAGCGTCCCCCCGGGCACAGATACGCAGTATTTT
- | TRBJ2-1 | - | TRBV25-1 | CASGGVLDEQFF | TGTGCCAGCGGCGGGGTTTTGGATGAGCAGTTCTTC
- | TRBJ2-1 | - | TRBV30 | CAWRRSPPTRQTNNEQFF | TGTGCCTGGAGGAGGAGCCCCCCTACCAGGCAGACGAACAATGAGCAGTTCTTC
- | TRBJ1-4 | TRBD1 | TRBV30 | CACQVRGQYNEKLFF | TGTGCCTGTCAAGTACGGGGACAGTATAATGAAAAACTGTTTTTT
- | TRBJ2-7 | TRBD2 | TRBV7-2 | CASSAGLDPIYEQYF | TGTGCCAGCAGTGCGGGACTAGACCCGATCTACGAGCAGTACTTC
- | TRBJ2-1 | - | TRBV5-1 | CASSFNSGTQYNEQFF | TGCGCCAGCAGCTTCAACTCCGGGACACAATACAATGAGCAGTTCTTC
- | TRBJ2-2 | - | TRBV6-1 | CASKGRENTGELFF | TGTGCCAGCAAGGGCAGGGAGAACACCGGGGAGCTGTTTTTT
- | TRBJ2-2 | - | TRBV15 | CATSRDITGELFF | TGTGCCACCAGCAGGGACATAACCGGGGAGCTGTTTTTT
- | TRBJ2-3 | TRBD2 | TRBV30 | CAWTVRGGRTDTQYF | TGTGCCTGGACTGTTAGGGGCGGGAGAACAGATACGCAGTATTTT
few | TRBJ1-2 | TRBD1 | TRBV25-1 | CASREAQGARGYTF | TGTGCCAGCAGGGAGGCTCAGGGGGCGCGAGGCTACACCTTC
few | TRBJ2-3 | TRBD2 | TRBV28 | CAILAGGLRNTQYF | TGTGCCATCCTAGCGGGAGGGCTAAGGAATACGCAGTATTTT
- | TRBJ1-6 | - | TRBV30 | CAWSTGSPLHF | TGTGCCTGGAGTACCGGCTCACCCCTCCACTTT
- | TRBJ2-1 | - | TRBV5-1 | CASSFGPSSYNEQFF | TGCGCCAGCAGCTTTGGTCCTAGCTCCTACAATGAGCAGTTCTTC
- | TRBJ2-3 | TRBD2 | TRBV9 | CASSVGPSGITDTQYF | TGTGCCAGCAGCGTAGGTCCTAGCGGGATCACAGATACGCAGTATTTT
few | TRBJ2-7 | TRBD2 | TRBV30 | CAWSVRGGTYEQYF | TGTGCCTGGAGTGTGCGGGGGGGTACCTACGAGCAGTACTTC
- | TRBJ2-3 | - | TRBV5-1 | CASSLGLATSTDTQYF | TGCGCCAGCAGCTTGGGTCTAGCGACTAGCACAGATACGCAGTATTTT
- | TRBJ2-7 | TRBD2 | TRBV6-6 | CASSFSEAGGPYEQYF | TGTGCCAGCAGCTTCTCGGAAGCGGGAGGGCCATACGAGCAGTACTTC
- | TRBJ2-1 | - | TRBV10-3 | CAISESVAQFF | TGTGCCATCAGTGAGTCGGTCGCGCAGTTCTTC
few | TRBJ1-5 | - | TRBV30 | CAWSVKGFGNQPQHF | TGTGCCTGGAGTGTTAAGGGATTTGGCAATCAGCCCCAGCATTTT
- | TRBJ2-3 | - | TRBV11-2 | CASSLASPYTDTQYF | TGTGCCAGCAGCTTAGCTTCCCCATACACAGATACGCAGTATTTT
- | TRBJ2-7 | TRBD2 | TRBV6-5 | CASSYAWSSGRGEQYF | TGTGCCAGCAGTTACGCGTGGTCTAGCGGGAGGGGCGAGCAGTACTTC
few | TRBJ2-5 | - | TRBV29-1 | CSVEDGEETQYF | TGCAGCGTTGAAGACGGAGAAGAGACCCAGTACTTC
- | TRBJ2-5 | TRBD1 | TRBV4-2 | CASSLGTGREETQYF | TGTGCCAGCAGCCTAGGGACAGGGAGGGAAGAGACCCAGTACTTC
- | TRBJ2-1 | TRBD1 | TRBV9 | CASSSRTGGSYNEQFF | TGTGCCAGCAGCTCCCGGACAGGGGGCTCCTACAATGAGCAGTTCTTC
- | TRBJ2-4 | - | TRBV18 | CASSPQGAKNIQYF | TGTGCCAGCTCACCACAGGGAGCCAAAAACATTCAGTACTTC
few | TRBJ2-7 | TRBD1 | TRBV25-1 | CASSDPGQGRHYEQYF | TGTGCCAGCAGTGACCCCGGACAGGGGCGTCACTACGAGCAGTACTTC
- | TRBJ2-7 | - | TRBV7-9 | CASSLGSVGIDEQYF | TGTGCCAGCAGCTTAGGGTCCGTGGGTATCGACGAGCAGTACTTC
few | TRBJ2-1 | TRBD2 | TRBV18 | CASSPKAGPSYNEQFF | TGTGCCAGCTCACCGAAAGCGGGACCCTCCTACAATGAGCAGTTCTTC
- | TRBJ2-3 | - | TRBV28 | CATGKSPDTQYF | TGTGCCACCGGAAAGAGTCCAGATACGCAGTATTTT
- | TRBJ2-1 | - | TRBV6-6 | CASIGGNEQFF | TGTGCCAGCATCGGAGGCAATGAGCAGTTCTTC
- | TRBJ2-7 | TRBD2 | TRBV29-1 | CSVRTSGSWGGYEQYF | TGCAGCGTCAGGACTAGCGGGAGTTGGGGCGGGTACGAGCAGTACTTC
- | TRBJ2-3 | TRBD2 | TRBV29-1 | CSVESGRRTDTQYF | TGCAGCGTTGAAAGCGGGAGGAGGACAGATACGCAGTATTTT
- | TRBJ1-3 | - | TRBV27 | CASSSTSGNTIYF | TGTGCCAGCAGTTCTACCTCTGGAAACACCATATATTTT
- | TRBJ2-1 | TRBD1 | TRBV2 | CASSDTGGYNEQFF | TGTGCCAGCAGTGATACAGGGGGATACAATGAGCAGTTCTTC
- | TRBJ2-3 | - | TRBV7-7 | CASSLRGRTDTQYF | TGTGCCAGCAGTTTACGAGGACGCACAGATACGCAGTATTTT
few | TRBJ1-2 | - | TRBV7-9 | CAGGRQVYGYTF | TGTGCCGGCGGCCGACAGGTCTATGGCTACACCTTC
- | TRBJ2-5 | TRBD2 | TRBV7-2 | CASSSSGVETQYF | TGTGCCAGCAGCTCCAGCGGGGTTGAGACCCAGTACTTC
few | TRBJ2-3 | - | TRBV7-2 | CASSWSTDTQYF | TGTGCCAGCAGCTGGAGCACAGATACGCAGTATTTT
- | TRBJ2-7 | - | TRBV10-3 | CAISASEQYF | TGTGCCATCAGCGCATCCGAGCAGTACTTC
- | TRBJ2-7 | - | TRBV6-6 | CASGRRDTHEQYF | TGTGCCAGCGGTCGACGGGACACCCACGAGCAGTACTTC
- | TRBJ2-7 | - | TRBV7-2 | CASSLFSYEQYF | TGTGCCAGCAGCTTATTTTCCTACGAGCAGTACTTC
few | TRBJ1-1 | - | TRBV11-2 | CANPVPRGTEAFF | TGTGCCAACCCGGTTCCTCGGGGCACTGAAGCTTTCTTT
few | TRBJ2-7 | TRBD1 | TRBV30 | CAWSADRGHEQYF | TGTGCCTGGAGTGCGGACAGGGGCCACGAGCAGTACTTC
- | TRBJ2-7 | TRBD2 | TRBV29-1 | CSGRTSGRGGEQYF | TGCAGCGGCCGTACTAGCGGGCGAGGAGGCGAGCAGTACTTC
- | TRBJ2-1 | - | TRBV30 | CAWKRTANEQFF | TGTGCCTGGAAGAGGACAGCCAATGAGCAGTTCTTC
few | TRBJ2-7 | - | TRBV7-7 | CASSLASGDEQYF | TGTGCCAGCAGCTTAGCGTCCGGGGACGAGCAGTACTTC
- | TRBJ2-1 | - | TRBV7-2 | CASSFGGRKGNEQFF | TGTGCCAGCAGCTTTGGGGGGCGAAAAGGAAATGAGCAGTTCTTC
- | TRBJ1-1 | - | TRBV28 | CASSLRGANTEAFF | TGTGCCAGCAGTTTACGCGGGGCGAACACTGAAGCTTTCTTT
- | TRBJ2-4 | - | TRBV18 | CASSPPQGLAKNIQYF | TGTGCCAGCTCACCACCGCAGGGACTCGCCAAAAACATTCAGTACTTC
few | TRBJ2-7 | TRBD2 | TRBV4-1 | CASSQASSGRHYEQYF | TGCGCCAGCAGCCAAGCCTCTAGCGGGAGGCACTACGAGCAGTACTTC
- | TRBJ1-5 | TRBD1 | TRBV30 | CAWSRSRGQWHF | TGTGCCTGGAGCCGGTCTCGGGGACAGTGGCATTTT
- | TRBJ1-1 | - | TRBV4-3 | CASSQRTVMNTEAFF | TGCGCCAGCAGCCAGCGGACAGTCATGAACACTGAAGCTTTCTTT
few | TRBJ2-3 | TRBD1 | TRBV29-1 | CSVEVGQGGDTQYF | TGCAGCGTTGAAGTAGGACAGGGGGGAGATACGCAGTATTTT
- | TRBJ1-1 | - | TRBV5-1 | CASSLGVPGRTEAFF | TGCGCCAGCAGCTTGGGGGTCCCCGGAAGGACTGAAGCTTTCTTT
- | TRBJ1-1 | - | TRBV7-2 | CASSLERATEAFF | TGTGCCAGCAGCCTAGAAAGGGCTACTGAAGCTTTCTTT
- | TRBJ2-5 | - | TRBV10-3 | CAIRSEETQYF | TGTGCCATCAGATCCGAAGAGACCCAGTACTTC